One sample yielded the 18 T cell receptor beta chains listed below, sequenced in a study of long-term antiretroviral therapy in people with HIV. Version v3.0 of the immunoSEQ assay ran at survey level. Sequencing used immunoSEQ multiplex PCR; TCRdb keeps in-frame clones, though not all of them. Of about 22,000 clones listed, 80% to 90% are singletons. This specimen consisted of unsorted PBMCs, obtained 1.8 years before starting antiretroviral therapy. These receptor sequences come from a woman aged 25-40 years with HIV.

The rearrangement links TRBV7-6 to TRBJ2-3; the D gene is possibly TRBD1 (6 bases). Trimming removed 5 bases at V and 4 bases at J, with 13 bases between. Germline loops: CDR1 SGHVS, CDR2 FNYEAQ. The CDR3 totals 14 residues. The CDR3 protein is CASSPGQYSDTQYF. CDR3 DNA: TGTGCCAGCAGCCCAGGACAGTACTCAGATACGCAGTATTTT.

The genes are TRBV19 and TRBJ1-1; D uncertain. The CDR3 is 13 amino acids. Germline assignment: CDR1 LNHDA and CDR2 SQIVND (reference sequence). With 3 bases removed from V and 4 bases from J, the gap between germline ends came to 9 bases. CDR3 amino acids: CASSILSGTEAFF. The CDR3 coding sequence is TGTGCCAGTAGTATCCTTTCCGGCACTGAAGCTTTCTTT.

This clone was found once. The chain couples TRBV4-1 to TRBJ1-1; 9 nucleotides match TRBD1. V lost 0 bases, J lost 5 bases, and 7 bases stayed unmatched. From germline, CDR1 is MGHRA and CDR2 YSYEKL. The CDR3 spans 16 residues. CDR3 sequence (DNA): TGCGCCAGCAGCCAAGATAGAGACAGGGGGAGAACTGAAGCTTTCTTT. It yields the protein CASSQDRDRGRTEAFF.

The V gene is TRBV2, the J gene TRBJ2-2; 10 nucleotides agree with TRBD1. Germline CDR1 SNHLY, CDR2 FYNNEI. This CDR3 comprises 12 residues. V gave up 11 bases and J gave up 7 bases; unmatched junction bases: 4. CDR3 DNA: TGTGCCGGGGGACAGGGGAACGGGGAGCTGTTTTTT. Its protein product is CAGGQGNGELFF.

The V gene is TRBV5-1, the J gene TRBJ2-6; the D is unclear. Trimming pared 2 bases from V and 4 bases from J, leaving 10 bases between. This CDR3 is 15 amino acids long. Per germline, CDR1 SGHRS and CDR2 YFSETQ. The CDR3 DNA follows: TGCGCCAGCAGCTTTACGTTGGTCGGGGCCAACGTCCTGACTTTC. Translated, it gives CASSFTLVGANVLTF. Together with reference TRBV5-1 and TRBJ2-6, the CDR3 gives the full variable domain: KAGVTQTPRYLIKTRGQQVTLSCSPISGHRSVSWYQQTPGQGLQFLFEYFSETQRNKGNFPGRFSGRQFSNSRSEMNVSTLELGDSALYLCASSFTLVGANVLTFGAGSRLTVL.

The CDR3 reads CASSSLMLRASETQYF. The CDR3 DNA reads TGTGCCAGCAGCTCGTTGATGTTGAGGGCATCAGAGACCCAGTACTTC. The chain carries TRBV7-2 and TRBJ2-5, with D perhaps TRBD2 (5 bases). The CDR3 contains 16 residues. Germline lookup yields CDR1 SGHTA and CDR2 FQGNSA. V shed 4 bases and J shed 4 bases, with 19 bases lying between them.

The chain employs TRBV19 and TRBJ2-1; D may correspond to TRBD1 or TRBD2 (6 bases each). Germline V gene lookup returns CDR1 LNHDA and CDR2 SQIVND (reference sequence). The CDR3 is 14 amino acids. The ends were cut back, 2 bases at V and 8 bases at J, with 13 bases in the middle. CDR3 protein: CASSIWGAADEQFF. CDR3 sequence (DNA): TGTGCCAGTAGTATATGGGGGGCTGCGGATGAGCAGTTCTTC.

The chain links TRBV6-1 to TRBJ2-3; 12 positions match TRBD2. Germline CDR1 reads MNHNS; CDR2 reads SASEGT. The CDR3 sequence is 18 residues long. V trimming: 6 bases; J trimming: 1 base; junction bases outside the gene matches: 11. The CDR3 nucleotides are TGTGCCAGCAGAGAACGACTAGCGGGGGACTCTCGCACAGATACGCAGTATTTT. This translates into CASRERLAGDSRTDTQYF.

The chain couples TRBV25-1 to TRBJ2-5; 7 bases match TRBD1. This CDR3 has 15 amino acids. Germline CDR1 reads MGHDK; CDR2 reads SYGVNS. Trimming at V came to 8 bases and at J to 2 bases, leaving 11 bases not matched to a gene. For the CDR3, the DNA is TGTGCCAGCGCCCCACTCGACAGGGATCAAGAGACCCAGTACTTC. Translated, it gives CASAPLDRDQETQYF.

The V call is TRBV11-2, the J call TRBJ1-2; no definite D call. V was shortened by 1 base and J by 7 bases, with 7 bases between the two germline ends. CDR1 is SGHAT, CDR2 FQNNGV, per germline. The CDR3 spans 12 residues. CDR3 in DNA: TGTGCCAGCAGCTTAGGTATCTCTGGCTACACCTTC. Protein sequence: CASSLGISGYTF.

This chain connects TRBV5-1 to TRBJ2-3; 10 nucleotides align to TRBD1. Germline V lookup: CDR1 SGHRS, CDR2 YFSETQ. The trim removed 0 bases at V and 6 bases at J, leaving 13 bases unmatched. The CDR3 runs to 18 residues. The CDR3 region has the DNA TGCGCCAGCAGCTTGGCCGGGAGACAGGGGGCGTCGAGGGATACGCAGTATTTT. Amino acid sequence: CASSLAGRQGASRDTQYF.

This chain joins TRBV7-9 and TRBJ2-7, with D possibly being TRBD1 or TRBD2 (5 bases each). V shed 8 bases and J shed 1 base, with 18 bases lying between them. The V gene's germline CDR1 is SEHNR and CDR2 FQNEAQ (reference sequence). There are 15 residues in the CDR3. The CDR3 bases are TGTGCCAGCCGCTCGGGGCAGGTTCCTTCCTACGAGCAGTACGTC. Its translation is CASRSGQVPSYEQYV.

There are a few counts of this clone. This rearrangement joins TRBV9 to TRBJ1-5, with 12 bases aligning to TRBD1. V dropped 3 bases and J dropped 5; count of bases not matched to a gene: 3. Germline V CDR1 and CDR2: SGDLS, YYNGEE. The CDR3 covers 15 residues. CDR3 loop: CASSGGQGAHQPQHF. In DNA, the CDR3 is TGTGCCAGCAGCGGGGGACAGGGGGCCCATCAGCCCCAGCATTTT.

The V gene is TRBV6-4, the J gene TRBJ1-2; weak D call: TRBD1 (5 bases). Per germline, CDR1 MRHNA and CDR2 SNTAGT. V lost 0 bases and J 3 bases, leaving 11 bases between the germline ends. The CDR3 has 15 residues. The CDR3 sequence: CASSDSAGLDYGYTF. The CDR3 DNA reads TGTGCCAGCAGTGACTCTGCAGGGTTGGACTATGGCTACACCTTC.

V gene TRBV6-4 combines with J gene TRBJ2-1; either TRBD1 or TRBD2 may fit D (5 bases each). Germline-derived CDR1 and CDR2 are MRHNA and SNTAGT. The CDR3 contains 15 residues. Deletions cut 6 bases from V and 0 bases from J, with 12 bases between. CDR3 DNA: TGTGCCAGCAGGAGGGACGGAACCTCCTACAATGAGCAGTTCTTC. This codes for CASRRDGTSYNEQFF.

This clone was seen just once. This rearrangement joins TRBV2 to TRBJ1-1; 7 bases agree with TRBD1. V lost 5 bases to trimming and J lost 0 bases; unmatched junction nucleotides: 12. Germline CDR1 reads SNHLY; CDR2 reads FYNNEI. The CDR3 contains 17 residues. In nucleotides, the CDR3 is TGTGCCAGCAGTCCGGGGGGGGGACAGCGGTTGAACACTGAAGCTTTCTTT. Translating gives CASSPGGGQRLNTEAFF.

This clone was observed a single time. V usage is TRBV30 and J usage is TRBJ1-3; D uncertain. V lost 5 bases and J 4 bases, leaving 6 bases between the germline ends. The CDR3 spans 11 residues. Germline V gives CDR1 GTSNPN, CDR2 SVGIG (reference sequence). CDR3 in amino acids: CAWLIGNTIYF. The CDR3 DNA is TGTGCCTGGTTGATAGGAAACACCATATATTTT.

V gene TRBV5-1 combines with J gene TRBJ1-2; D is unresolved. This CDR3 is 12 amino acids long. Looked up from germline, CDR1 is SGHRS and CDR2 is YFSETQ. The germline V and J ends were trimmed by 7 bases and 0 bases, with 7 bases remaining between them. DNA of the CDR3: TGCGCCAGCGGGGAGACTAACTATGGCTACACCTTC. Translation: CASGETNYGYTF.